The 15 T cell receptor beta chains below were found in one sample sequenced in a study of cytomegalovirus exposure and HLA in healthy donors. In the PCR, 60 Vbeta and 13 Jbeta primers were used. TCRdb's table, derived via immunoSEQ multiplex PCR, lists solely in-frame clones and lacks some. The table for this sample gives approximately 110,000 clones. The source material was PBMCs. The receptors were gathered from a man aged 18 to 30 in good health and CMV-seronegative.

CDR3 sequence: CASSLGPGGQETQYF. The CDR3 bases are TGCGCCAGCAGCTTGGGGCCAGGGGGCCAAGAGACCCAGTACTTC. The chain carries TRBV5-1 and TRBJ2-5; 7 bases are shared with TRBD1. Per germline, CDR1 SGHRS and CDR2 YFSETQ. The J segment lost 1 base and the V segment lost 0 bases, leaving 3 bases of the junction unmatched. This CDR3 is built from 15 residues.

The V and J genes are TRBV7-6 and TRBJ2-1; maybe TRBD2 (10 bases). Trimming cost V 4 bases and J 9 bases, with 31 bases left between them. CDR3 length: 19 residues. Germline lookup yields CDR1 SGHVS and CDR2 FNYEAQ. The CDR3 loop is CASSSFYRGRTSGTVEQFF. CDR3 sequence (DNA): TGTGCCAGCAGCTCCTTTTACAGGGGGCGAACTAGCGGGACCGTTGAGCAGTTCTTC.

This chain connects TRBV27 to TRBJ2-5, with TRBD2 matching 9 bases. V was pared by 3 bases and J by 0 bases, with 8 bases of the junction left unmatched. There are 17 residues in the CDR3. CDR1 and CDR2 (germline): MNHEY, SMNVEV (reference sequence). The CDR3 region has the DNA TGTGCCAGCAGTTTGCGGACTAGCGTAAACTACCAAGAGACCCAGTACTTC. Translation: CASSLRTSVNYQETQYF.

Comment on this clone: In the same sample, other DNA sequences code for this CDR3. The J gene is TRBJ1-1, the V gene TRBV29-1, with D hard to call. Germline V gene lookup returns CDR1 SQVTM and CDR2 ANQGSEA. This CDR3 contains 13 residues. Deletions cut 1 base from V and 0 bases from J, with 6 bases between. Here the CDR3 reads CSVEGRMNTEAFF. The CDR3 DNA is TGCAGCGTTGAAGGGCGGATGAACACTGAAGCTTTCTTT.

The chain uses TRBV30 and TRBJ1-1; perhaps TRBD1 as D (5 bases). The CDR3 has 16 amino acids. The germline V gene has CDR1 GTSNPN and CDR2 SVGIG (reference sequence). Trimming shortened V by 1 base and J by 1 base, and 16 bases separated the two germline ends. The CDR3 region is CAWSEWSGLANTEAFF. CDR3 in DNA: TGTGCCTGGAGTGAATGGTCGGGACTGGCGAACACTGAAGCTTTCTTT.

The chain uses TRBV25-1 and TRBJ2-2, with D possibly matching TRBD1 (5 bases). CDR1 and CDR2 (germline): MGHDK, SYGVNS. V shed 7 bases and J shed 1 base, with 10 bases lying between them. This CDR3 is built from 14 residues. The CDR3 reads CASNKGQNTGELFF. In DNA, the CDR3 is TGTGCCAGCAACAAAGGACAGAACACCGGGGAGCTGTTTTTT.

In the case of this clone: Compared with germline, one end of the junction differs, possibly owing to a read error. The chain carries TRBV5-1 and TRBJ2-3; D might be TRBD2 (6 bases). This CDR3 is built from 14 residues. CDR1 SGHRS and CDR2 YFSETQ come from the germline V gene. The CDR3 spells CASSLGPTGDRQYF. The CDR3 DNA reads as TGCGCCAGCAGCTTGGGGCCAACGGGGGATAGGCAGTATTTT.

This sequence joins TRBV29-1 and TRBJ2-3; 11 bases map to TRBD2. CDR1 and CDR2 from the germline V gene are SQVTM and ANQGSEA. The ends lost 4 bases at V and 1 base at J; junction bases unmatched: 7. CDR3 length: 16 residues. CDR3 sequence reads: CSVGLAGGWGTDTQYF. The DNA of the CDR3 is TGCAGCGTTGGGTTAGCGGGGGGGTGGGGCACAGATACGCAGTATTTT.

The CDR3 DNA follows: TGTGCCAGCAGTGAAGGGACAGGGGACACCGGGGAGCTGTTTTTT. It specifies CASSEGTGDTGELFF. V and J are TRBV6-1 and TRBJ2-2; the match to TRBD1 covers 9 bases. The CDR3 spans 15 residues. Germline V gene lookup returns CDR1 MNHNS and CDR2 SASEGT. Trimming cost V 1 base and J 3 bases; bases outside gene matches: 0.

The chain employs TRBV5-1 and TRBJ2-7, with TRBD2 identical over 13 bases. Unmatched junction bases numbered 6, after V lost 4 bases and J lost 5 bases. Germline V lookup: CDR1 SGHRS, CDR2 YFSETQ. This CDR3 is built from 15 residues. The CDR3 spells CASSLAGLAGNEQYF. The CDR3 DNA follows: TGCGCCAGCAGCCTGGCGGGACTAGCGGGGAACGAGCAGTACTTC.

CDR3 nucleotide sequence: TGCGCCAGCAGCTTGGTGGGGACTAGCGGGAGAGCCTCTTTTTATGATACGCAGTATTTT. Residues: CASSLVGTSGRASFYDTQYF. The chain couples TRBV5-1 to TRBJ2-3; 14 bases align to TRBD2. The CDR3 has 20 amino acids. V trimming: 0 bases; J trimming: 6 bases; junction bases outside the gene matches: 15. CDR1 is SGHRS and CDR2 is YFSETQ in the germline V gene.

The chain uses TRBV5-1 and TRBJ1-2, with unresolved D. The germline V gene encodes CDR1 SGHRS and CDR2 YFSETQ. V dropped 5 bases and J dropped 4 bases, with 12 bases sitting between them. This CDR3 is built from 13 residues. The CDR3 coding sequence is TGCGCCAGCAGTCATCCCGCGAGCTATGGCTACACCTTC. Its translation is CASSHPASYGYTF.

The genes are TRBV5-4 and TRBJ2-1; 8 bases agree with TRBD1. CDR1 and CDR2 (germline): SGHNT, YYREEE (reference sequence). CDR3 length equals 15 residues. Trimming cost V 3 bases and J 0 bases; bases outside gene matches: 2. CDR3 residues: CASSYRGSSYNEQFF. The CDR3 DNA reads TGTGCCAGCAGCTACAGGGGGAGCTCCTACAATGAGCAGTTCTTC.

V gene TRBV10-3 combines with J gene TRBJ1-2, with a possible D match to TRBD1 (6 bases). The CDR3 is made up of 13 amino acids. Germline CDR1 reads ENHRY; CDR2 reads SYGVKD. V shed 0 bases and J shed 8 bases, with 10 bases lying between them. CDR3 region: CAISESGGEGYTF. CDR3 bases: TGTGCCATCAGTGAGTCAGGGGGGGAAGGCTACACCTTC.

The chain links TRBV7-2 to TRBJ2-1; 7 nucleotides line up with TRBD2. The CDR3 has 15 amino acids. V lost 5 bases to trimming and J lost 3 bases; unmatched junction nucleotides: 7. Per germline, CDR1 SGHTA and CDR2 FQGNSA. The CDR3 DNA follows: TGTGCCAGCAGCCTTCGGACTAGTTTCTACAATGAGCAGTTCTTC. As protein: CASSLRTSFYNEQFF.